The 19 T cell receptor beta chains given below trace back to one sample, sequenced in a study of T cells in tuberculosis. Repertoires were generated with immunoSEQ multiplex PCR, while TCRdb's copy carries only in-frame clones and drops some. Of over 30,000 clones in the sample, about 90% were seen once. The time point is: new active TB diagnosis, blood taken before or within 7 days of starting treatment. This specimen was PBMCs, taken at tuberculosis diagnosis. Receptors originate from an adult with tuberculosis.

CDR3 protein: CASSPPYNEQFF. CDR3 coding DNA: TGTGCCAGCAGCCCTCCCTACAATGAGCAGTTCTTC. J is TRBJ2-1 and V is TRBV11-2, with D hard to call. V was cut by 5 bases and J by 2 bases, with 4 bases left in between. Germline V gene data show CDR1 as SGHAT and CDR2 as FQNNGV. The CDR3 is 12 amino acids.

This chain links TRBV18 with TRBJ2-7; D not certain. The CDR3 is 16 amino acids. V lost 0 bases and J 4 bases, leaving 16 bases between the germline ends. From germline, CDR1 is KGHSH and CDR2 LQKENI. DNA of the CDR3: TGTGCCAGCTCACCACCTTGGGCTACCCCACCTTACGAGCAGTACTTC. It codes for CASSPPWATPPYEQYF.

For the CDR3, the DNA is TGTGCCAGCAGCTTGGCCGCGGTGAACACTGAAGCTTTCTTT. Protein product: CASSLAAVNTEAFF. The chain couples TRBV5-4 to TRBJ1-1; D remains ambiguous. The V gene lost 0 bases and the J gene lost 0 bases, with 6 bases spanning the gap. This CDR3 region has 14 residues. Germline V gives CDR1 SGHNT, CDR2 YYREEE (reference sequence).

J is TRBJ1-1 and V is TRBV25-1; D remains ambiguous. Germline lookup yields CDR1 MGHDK and CDR2 SYGVNS. The V and J ends lost 7 bases and 3 bases respectively, with 9 bases between them. The CDR3 covers 12 residues. The CDR3 sequence: CASMRGDTEAFF. The CDR3 bases are TGTGCCAGCATGCGGGGTGACACTGAAGCTTTCTTT. Full variable domain (rest looked up from reference TRBV25-1 and TRBJ1-1): EADIYQTPRYLVIGTGKKITLECSQTMGHDKMYWYQQDPGMELHLIHYSYGVNSTEKGDLSSESTVSRIRTEHFPLTLESARPSHTSQYLCASMRGDTEAFFGQGTRLTVV.

This clone came up once. This sequence joins TRBV7-2 and TRBJ2-3, with a possible D match to TRBD1 (6 bases). V was cut by 5 bases and J by 1 base, with 16 bases left in between. The CDR3 runs 16 residues. Germline loops: CDR1 SGHTA, CDR2 FQGNSA. The CDR3 DNA is TGTGCCAGCAGCGCTCGGGACACCCTAGGCACAGATACGCAGTATTTT. It translates to CASSARDTLGTDTQYF.

The chain combines TRBV29-1 with TRBJ2-2, with D maybe TRBD2 (6 bases). This CDR3 is 14 amino acids long. Germline CDR1 reads SQVTM; CDR2 reads ANQGSEA. Trimming stripped 0 bases from V and 6 bases from J, with 11 bases between. The CDR3, as DNA: TGCAGCGTTGAAGAGGGCGGGGTCGCCGGGGAGCTGTTTTTT. Its protein is CSVEEGGVAGELFF.

The V and J genes are TRBV11-1 and TRBJ2-1; D is possibly TRBD2 (5 bases). The germline V gene has CDR1 SGHAT and CDR2 FQDESV (reference sequence). This CDR3 spans 13 amino acids. V shed 1 base and J shed 4 bases, with 5 bases lying between them. The CDR3 nucleotides read TGTGCCAGCAGCTTAGGCGGGTACAATGAGCAGTTCTTC. Its protein product is CASSLGGYNEQFF.

The chain carries TRBV5-4 and TRBJ2-1; D perhaps matches TRBD2 (6 bases). CDR3 length: 17 amino acids. Trimming took 1 base from V and 8 from J, leaving 22 bases between them. Germline assignment: CDR1 SGHNT and CDR2 YYREEE (reference sequence). Here the CDR3 DNA reads TGTGCCAGCAGCTTGTTTGGCGGGATGGGAGGTATCGATGAGCAGTTCTTC. Its translation: CASSLFGGMGGIDEQFF. Supplemented by reference TRBV5-4 and TRBJ2-1, the full variable domain reads ETGVTQSPTHLIKTRGQQVTLRCSSQSGHNTVSWYQQALGQGPQFIFQYYREEENGRGNFPPRFSGLQFPNYSSELNVNALELDDSALYLCASSLFGGMGGIDEQFFGPGTRLTVL.

This clone was found once. The V gene is TRBV7-9, the J gene TRBJ2-5; weak D call: TRBD2 (6 bases). This CDR3 is 13 amino acids long. CDR1 SEHNR and CDR2 FQNEAQ come from the germline V gene (reference sequence). CDR3 residues: CVGARDNRETQYF. CDR3 DNA sequence: TGTGTCGGAGCGCGGGATAACCGAGAGACCCAGTACTTC.

This chain joins TRBV4-3 and TRBJ1-2; no reliable D call. Germline loops: CDR1 LGHNA, CDR2 YSLEER. Trimming took off 0 bases at V and 0 bases at J, with 11 bases between the two ends. The CDR3 totals 16 residues. The CDR3 region is CASSQDVGRANYGYTF. DNA for the CDR3: TGCGCCAGCAGCCAAGACGTTGGGCGAGCTAACTATGGCTACACCTTC.

The rearrangement uses TRBV2 and TRBJ2-3; D gene uncertain. The length of the CDR3 is 13 residues. V was shortened by 3 bases and J by 5 bases, with 9 bases between the two germline ends. CDR1 is SNHLY and CDR2 is FYNNEI in the germline V gene. The CDR3 protein is CASSDMYGDTQYF. CDR3 DNA sequence: TGTGCCAGCAGTGATATGTACGGAGATACGCAGTATTTT.

This sequence joins TRBV4-1 and TRBJ1-4; 7 bases align to TRBD1. Germline loops: CDR1 MGHRA, CDR2 YSYEKL. The CDR3 sequence is 15 residues long. V lost 1 base and J lost 8; bases outside the gene matches: 7. CDR3 in amino acids: CASSQGRQGKEKLFF. In DNA form, the CDR3 reads TGCGCCAGCAGCCAAGGCCGACAGGGAAAAGAAAAACTGTTTTTT.

The chain has TRBV28 and TRBJ1-1, with D unresolved. CDR3 size: 12 residues. Germline CDR1 is MDHEN and CDR2 is SYDVKM. V dropped 8 bases and J dropped 0 bases, with 7 bases sitting between them. CDR3 nucleotides: TGTGCCAGCTTTCAGGTGAACACTGAAGCTTTCTTT. It codes for CASFQVNTEAFF.

The gene calls are TRBV7-6 and TRBJ2-3; no clear D. Germline V gene data show CDR1 as SGHVS and CDR2 as FNYEAQ. The CDR3 is 15 amino acids. V was pared by 4 bases and J by 0 bases, with 11 bases between. CDR3 sequence: CASSSVPGSTDTQYF. CDR3 DNA sequence: TGTGCCAGCAGCTCCGTCCCCGGGAGCACAGATACGCAGTATTTT. Based on the CDR3 plus reference TRBV7-6 and TRBJ2-3, the full variable domain is GAGVSQSPRYKVTKRGQDVALRCDPISGHVSLYWYRQALGQGPEFLTYFNYEAQQDKSGLPNDRFSAERPEGSISTLTIQRTEQRDSAMYRCASSSVPGSTDTQYFGPGTRLTVL.

The chain employs TRBV7-9 and TRBJ1-2, with D uncertain. The CDR3 runs to 13 residues. The ends were cut back, 5 bases at V and 8 bases at J, with 15 bases in the middle. Germline V CDR1 and CDR2: SEHNR, FQNEAQ (reference sequence). The CDR3 loop reads CASSPPSPTGYTF. CDR3 in DNA: TGTGCCAGCAGCCCTCCCTCCCCGACAGGCTACACCTTC.

The chain is built from TRBV6-6 and TRBJ2-1; TRBD2 agrees at 8 bases. This CDR3 spans 14 amino acids. Germline V gene sequence: CDR1 MNHNY, CDR2 SVGAGI (reference sequence). V lost 7 bases, J lost 8 bases, and 10 bases stayed unmatched. The CDR3 nucleotides read TGTGCCAGCACGCCCGGGGGGGAGGGTTATGAGCAGTTCTTC. Its translation: CASTPGGEGYEQFF.

The V and J genes are TRBV7-8 and TRBJ2-3, with 9 bases identical to TRBD2. Losses at the gene ends were 4 bases for V and 0 bases for J; bases not matched to a gene: 11. Looked up from germline, CDR1 is SGHVS and CDR2 is FQNEAQ. This CDR3 region has 18 residues. CDR3 coding DNA: TGTGCCAGCAGCTCCGCCAACTTAGCGGGGGTTAGCACAGATACGCAGTATTTT. Translation: CASSSANLAGVSTDTQYF.

The chain uses TRBV28 and TRBJ1-1; tentative D call: TRBD1 (5 bases). The CDR3 totals 14 residues. Germline V gene data show CDR1 as MDHEN and CDR2 as SYDVKM. Trimming cost V 7 bases and J 1 base, with 13 bases left between them. CDR3: CASNPGGSNTEAFF. The CDR3 bases are TGTGCCAGCAACCCCGGGGGGTCGAACACTGAAGCTTTCTTT.

The chain employs TRBV4-1 and TRBJ1-2, with no clear D. This CDR3 has 15 amino acids. Looked up from germline, CDR1 is MGHRA and CDR2 is YSYEKL. Trimming left V 5 bases short and J 4 bases short, with 17 bases between. The DNA for the CDR3 is TGCGCCAGCAGCTCCCCCCGCGAGGGAGCCTATGGCTACACCTTC. This encodes CASSSPREGAYGYTF.